Sequencing of this TCR beta chain was carried out in a study of T cell repertoires in cytomegalovirus infection. Study at large: Matching HLA type, along with CMV infection, was indicated by public TCR beta signatures. Study results and caveats: Summed frequency of shared TCR beta families picked out CMV carriers who also had the relevant HLA. Within the response measured ex vivo, HLA-C-restricted CMV-specific TCR beta clonotypes were dominant.

Notes on this clonotype: The antigen remains undetermined.

The CDR3 loop spans 16 amino acids. The V segment lost 2 bases and the J segment 4 bases; nucleotides outside the gene matches: 5. Germline CDR1 reads SGHVS; CDR2 reads FNYEAQ. One entry per CDR3 protein, called by TCRdb with MiXCR from the reads. Seen here are fewer than 900,000 distinct CDR3 sequences, 25% to 30% observed once, and the top ten hold about 12%. This receptor was taken from a human donor in good health (CMV status not recorded). Some clones in this sample may be carry-over from other donors' samples. The input for sequencing was cultured CD8+ T cells from PBMCs, taken from culture after CMV antigen stimulation. The chain links TRBV7-6 to TRBJ1-6, with 7 bases matching TRBD1. The CDR3 bases are TGTGCCAGCAGCTTAAGCCAGGGACAGTATAATTCACCCCTCCACTTT. This codes for CASSLSQGQYNSPLHF.